These 28 T cell receptor beta chains were sequenced from one sample in a study of blood T cell repertoires in COVID-19. Only in-frame clones appear in the TCRdb table, and some are missing; sequencing was by immunoSEQ multiplex PCR. The sample includes around 100,000 clones, around 87% of them seen just once. What was sequenced was peripheral blood. The origin of the receptors is a man aged 50 to 59 with active or convalescent COVID-19.

This rearrangement joins TRBV25-1 to TRBJ1-2; 8 bases are a match to TRBD1. The V segment lost 2 bases and the J segment 2 bases; nucleotides outside the gene matches: 4. Germline CDR1 is MGHDK and CDR2 is SYGVNS. The CDR3 extends over 15 amino acids. The CDR3 region is CASSEGTGGNYGYTF. The CDR3 region has the DNA TGTGCCAGCAGTGAAGGGACAGGTGGGAACTATGGCTACACCTTC.

This chain uses TRBV5-5 with TRBJ2-5, with D perhaps TRBD1 (7 bases). From germline, CDR1 is SGHKS and CDR2 YYEKEE (reference sequence). V lost 4 bases to trimming and J lost 1 base, with 11 bases between them. This CDR3 comprises 14 residues. The CDR3 is CASSGGTAQETQYF. CDR3 nucleotide sequence: TGTGCCAGCAGCGGGGGGACAGCCCAAGAGACCCAGTACTTC.

The gene calls are TRBV10-3 and TRBJ2-3; D perhaps matches TRBD2 (5 bases). This CDR3 spans 14 amino acids. CDR1 and CDR2 from the germline V gene are ENHRY and SYGVKD. V shed 4 bases and J shed 0 bases, with 8 bases lying between them. CDR3 residues: CAISARDSTDTQYF. In DNA form, the CDR3 reads TGTGCCATCAGTGCGAGGGATAGCACAGATACGCAGTATTTT.

The V gene is TRBV5-1, the J gene TRBJ2-5; D remains ambiguous. The CDR3 runs to 12 residues. Germline assignment: CDR1 SGHRS and CDR2 YFSETQ. V was pared by 0 bases and J by 3 bases, with 3 bases between. The CDR3 DNA follows: TGCGCCAGCAGCTTGGTAGAAGAGACCCAGTACTTC. Protein: CASSLVEETQYF. The full variable domain, its missing parts supplied by reference TRBV5-1 and TRBJ2-5, is KAGVTQTPRYLIKTRGQQVTLSCSPISGHRSVSWYQQTPGQGLQFLFEYFSETQRNKGNFPGRFSGRQFSNSRSEMNVSTLELGDSALYLCASSLVEETQYFGPGTRLLVL.

This rearrangement joins TRBV7-2 to TRBJ2-5, with 13 bases that match TRBD2. The germline CDR1 and CDR2 sequences are SGHTA and FQGNSA. The CDR3 length is 15 residues. J gave up 6 bases and V 1 base, and 2 bases lay outside the gene matches. CDR3 protein: CASSLGTSGGQTQYF. The DNA of the CDR3 is TGTGCCAGCAGCTTAGGGACTAGCGGGGGCCAGACCCAGTACTTC.

V is TRBV5-1 and J is TRBJ1-4, with 9 nucleotides matching TRBD1. The germline V gene has CDR1 SGHRS and CDR2 YFSETQ. J was trimmed by 6 bases and V by 4 bases; bases with no gene match: 4. The CDR3 has 14 amino acids. The CDR3 coding sequence is TGCGCCAGCAGCCAGGGACAGGGCCATGAAAAACTGTTTTTT. This gives the protein CASSQGQGHEKLFF. Full variable domain (remainder filled in from reference TRBV5-1 and TRBJ1-4): KAGVTQTPRYLIKTRGQQVTLSCSPISGHRSVSWYQQTPGQGLQFLFEYFSETQRNKGNFPGRFSGRQFSNSRSEMNVSTLELGDSALYLCASSQGQGHEKLFFGSGTQLSVL.

V is TRBV18 and J is TRBJ2-7; D might be TRBD1 (6 bases). CDR1 is KGHSH, CDR2 LQKENI, per germline. Trimming cost V 2 bases and J 7 bases, with 9 bases left between them. The CDR3 runs 12 residues. CDR3 in DNA: TGTGCCAGCTCACCAGGGGGCGTTGAGCAGTACTTC. Translating gives CASSPGGVEQYF.

This chain links TRBV6-4 with TRBJ1-1, with TRBD1 matching 9 bases. In germline, CDR1 is MRHNA, CDR2 SNTAGT. The CDR3 has 18 amino acids. Losses at the gene ends were 6 bases for V and 0 bases for J; bases not matched to a gene: 14. CDR3 region: CASSKKHRGPDMNTEAFF. In DNA, the CDR3 is TGTGCCAGCAGCAAAAAACACAGGGGGCCTGACATGAACACTGAAGCTTTCTTT.

This chain uses TRBV3-1 (or the pseudogene TRBV3-2) with TRBJ2-2, with 8 nucleotides matching TRBD1. The CDR3 runs 15 residues. Trimming cost V 3 bases and J 1 base; bases outside gene matches: 1. Germline assignment: CDR1 LGHDT and CDR2 YNNKEL (reference sequence). The CDR3 bases are TGTGCCAGCAGCCAGGGGACAGGGAACACCGGGGAGCTGTTTTTT. This translates into CASSQGTGNTGELFF.

The DNA for the CDR3 is TGTGCCAGCAGCCGGACAGGGGGGAACACTGAAGCTTTCTTT. It is translated as CASSRTGGNTEAFF. The chain has TRBV5-6 and TRBJ1-1; the match to TRBD1 covers 10 bases. V shed 4 bases, J shed 1 base, and the junction held 1 base outside the gene matches. CDR3 length: 14 amino acids. Germline CDR1 and CDR2: SGHDT and YYEEEE. Full variable domain (outside the CDR3, taken from reference TRBV5-6 and TRBJ1-1): DAGVTQSPTHLIKTRGQQVTLRCSPKSGHDTVSWYQQALGQGPQFIFQYYEEEERQRGNFPDRFSGHQFPNYSSELNVNALLLGDSALYLCASSRTGGNTEAFFGQGTRLTVV.

This chain uses TRBV5-6 with TRBJ2-5; 7 nucleotides line up with TRBD2. V dropped 5 bases and J dropped 5; count of bases not matched to a gene: 6. CDR1 is SGHDT and CDR2 is YYEEEE in the germline V gene. The CDR3 contains 13 residues. The CDR3 spells CASRDGGEETQYF. The CDR3, as DNA: TGTGCCAGCAGAGATGGGGGGGAGGAGACCCAGTACTTC.

CDR3 region: CAMSRGPGTEAFF. The CDR3 DNA reads TGTGCCATGTCCAGGGGGCCGGGCACTGAAGCTTTCTTT. The rearrangement uses TRBV10-3 and TRBJ1-1; 8 bases map to TRBD1. Germline values: CDR1 ENHRY, CDR2 SYGVKD. V lost 9 bases to trimming and J lost 4 bases; unmatched junction nucleotides: 7. The CDR3 extends over 13 amino acids.

The sample holds one count of this clone. V gene TRBV27 combines with J gene TRBJ2-5; the D gene is possibly TRBD2 (6 bases). Germline CDR1 reads MNHEY; CDR2 reads SMNVEV (reference sequence). CDR3 size: 13 residues. V was cut by 3 bases and J by 7 bases, with 12 bases left in between. This CDR3 reads CASSFGQGGTQYF. In DNA, the CDR3 is TGTGCCAGCAGTTTCGGCCAGGGAGGGACCCAGTACTTC.

The chain links TRBV6-5 to TRBJ2-2, with 10 nucleotides matching TRBD1. The V and J ends lost 6 bases and 1 base, in that order; junction bases with no gene match: 2. The germline V gene encodes CDR1 MNHEY and CDR2 SVGAGI. The CDR3 contains 15 residues. CDR3 residues: CASRGDRGNTGELFF. In nucleotides, the CDR3 is TGTGCCAGCAGGGGGGACAGGGGGAACACCGGGGAGCTGTTTTTT.

The V gene is TRBV18, the J gene TRBJ1-1, with 7 bases that match TRBD1. The CDR3 consists of 15 residues. Germline V lookup: CDR1 KGHSH, CDR2 LQKENI. V shed 0 bases and J 1 base; nucleotides not matched to a gene: 2. In nucleotides, the CDR3 is TGTGCCAGCTCACCACCTGGGACAGCGAACACTGAAGCTTTCTTT. It yields the protein CASSPPGTANTEAFF.

V and J are TRBV10-3 and TRBJ2-6; D call uncertain. V was trimmed by 0 bases and J by 3 bases, leaving 6 bases between them. CDR1 is ENHRY and CDR2 is SYGVKD in the germline V gene. The CDR3 totals 15 residues. CDR3 in amino acids: CAISESPGGANVLTF. DNA of the CDR3: TGTGCCATCAGTGAGTCGCCGGGTGGGGCCAACGTCCTGACTTTC.

The CDR3 DNA follows: TGTGCCAGCAGCCCGACGACAGGGACAACTTCTGGTGGAAACACCATATATTTT. Its protein is CASSPTTGTTSGGNTIYF. The chain employs TRBV7-9 and TRBJ1-3, with 7 bases matching TRBD1. This CDR3 region has 18 residues. Germline trimming cut 5 bases from V and 3 bases from J; bases unmatched to any gene: 16. CDR1 is SEHNR and CDR2 is FQNEAQ in the germline V gene (reference sequence).

The chain links TRBV6-5 to TRBJ1-1; D gene unclear. Trimming took off 3 bases at V and 1 base at J, with 6 bases between the two ends. The CDR3 totals 13 residues. CDR1 is MNHEY and CDR2 is SVGAGI in the germline V gene. The DNA for the CDR3 is TGTGCCAGCAGTTATATCGGGAACACTGAAGCTTTCTTT. This encodes CASSYIGNTEAFF.

The CDR3 bases are TGTGCCAGCAGTGACCGGGACAGGGGCTCTGGAAACACCATATATTTT. Protein: CASSDRDRGSGNTIYF. The rearrangement uses TRBV6-1 and TRBJ1-3, with 10 bases matching TRBD1. Trimming removed 3 bases from V and 0 bases from J; junction bases left unmatched: 2. The germline gives CDR1 MNHNS, CDR2 SASEGT. The CDR3 totals 16 residues.

This clone was seen once. This chain joins TRBV7-9 and TRBJ1-1, with 7 bases that match TRBD1. There are 15 residues in the CDR3. Trimming took 5 bases from V and 7 from J; bases not matched to a gene: 13. The germline V gene encodes CDR1 SEHNR and CDR2 FQNEAQ (reference sequence). The CDR3 DNA sequence: TGTGCCAGCAGCCCTCAAATCACAGGGGTGGTTGAAGCTTTCTTT. Amino acid sequence: CASSPQITGVVEAFF.

Comments on this clone: Other nucleotide sequences from this sample produce the same CDR3. The rearrangement joins TRBV12-3 or TRBV12-4 to TRBJ1-1, with D possibly matching TRBD1 (5 bases). The CDR3 consists of 11 residues. The V and J ends lost 5 bases and 5 bases respectively, with 6 bases between them. The CDR3 reads CASSRGTEAFF. CDR3 nucleotide sequence: TGTGCCAGCAGTCGGGGGACTGAAGCTTTCTTT.

The chain employs TRBV19 and TRBJ2-2; the D gene is possibly TRBD1 (6 bases). There are 15 residues in the CDR3. Trimming removed 3 bases at V and 1 base at J, with 9 bases between. Per germline, CDR1 LNHDA and CDR2 SQIVND (reference sequence). The CDR3 DNA follows: TGTGCCAGTAGTATCAGGGGCCTGAACACCGGGGAGCTGTTTTTT. As protein: CASSIRGLNTGELFF.

This rearrangement joins TRBV3-1 (or the pseudogene TRBV3-2) to TRBJ2-7; 8 nucleotides line up with TRBD1. Germline trimming cut 3 bases from V and 3 bases from J; bases unmatched to any gene: 4. This CDR3 is built from 14 residues. CDR1 and CDR2 (germline): LGHDT, YNNKEL (reference sequence). In DNA form, the CDR3 reads TGTGCCAGCAGCCACGGGACAGGAATCTACGAGCAGTACTTC. Protein product: CASSHGTGIYEQYF.

The chain couples TRBV19 to TRBJ1-6; TRBD1 agrees at 7 bases. The germline V gene encodes CDR1 LNHDA and CDR2 SQIVND (reference sequence). V shed 3 bases and J 6 bases; nucleotides not matched to a gene: 5. There are 15 residues in the CDR3. CDR3 bases: TGTGCCAGTAGTATTTCCGGGACAGTTAATTCACCCCTCCACTTT. Encoded protein: CASSISGTVNSPLHF. Using reference TRBV19 and TRBJ1-6 for the parts outside the CDR3, the full variable domain is DGGITQSPKYLFRKEGQNVTLSCEQNLNHDAMYWYRQDPGQGLRLIYYSQIVNDFQKGDIAEGYSVSREKKESFPLTVTSAQKNPTAFYLCASSISGTVNSPLHFGNGTRLTVT.

This sequence joins TRBV18 and TRBJ2-1; 16 positions match TRBD2. With V trimmed by 3 bases and J by 8 bases, 4 bases remained unmatched. The CDR3 length is 16 residues. The germline V gene encodes CDR1 KGHSH and CDR2 LQKENI. The CDR3 coding sequence is TGTGCCAGCTCACCCTATGGGACTAGCGGGGGGGATGAGCAGTTCTTC. Its protein product is CASSPYGTSGGDEQFF.

The chain carries TRBV4-1 and TRBJ2-1; 8 bases map to TRBD1. J lost 9 bases, V lost 0 bases, and 10 bases had no gene match. Germline V gene lookup returns CDR1 MGHRA and CDR2 YSYEKL. This CDR3 region has 16 residues. CDR3 nucleotides: TGCGCCAGCAGCCAAGAGGTCAGCAGGGGGCGCGGTGAGCAGTTCTTC. Protein sequence: CASSQEVSRGRGEQFF.

The chain employs TRBV12-3 or TRBV12-4 and TRBJ1-2; no definite D call. Trimming removed 5 bases at V and 3 bases at J, with 7 bases between. The length of the CDR3 is 12 residues. This chain's CDR3 is CASSPEDYGYTF. CDR3 sequence (DNA): TGTGCCAGCAGTCCAGAGGACTATGGCTACACCTTC.

In this sample, this clone turned up a few times. A junction end diverges from the germline sequence, so it may reflect a read error. The chain combines TRBV7-2 with TRBJ1-5; 8 bases are a match to TRBD1. Germline-derived CDR1 and CDR2 are SGHTA and FQGNSA. This CDR3 is built from 15 residues. The CDR3 coding sequence is TGTGCCAGCAGATTAGATGACAGGGGTCATCAGCCCCAGCATTTT. This codes for CASRLDDRGHQPQHF. The complete variable domain, with remaining parts taken from reference TRBV7-2 and TRBJ1-5, reads GAGVSQSPSNKVTEKGKDVELRCDPISGHTALYWYRQSLGQGLEFLIYFQGNSAPDKSGLPSDRFSAERTGGSVSTLTIQRTQQEDSAVYLCASRLDDRGHQPQHFGDGTRLSIL.